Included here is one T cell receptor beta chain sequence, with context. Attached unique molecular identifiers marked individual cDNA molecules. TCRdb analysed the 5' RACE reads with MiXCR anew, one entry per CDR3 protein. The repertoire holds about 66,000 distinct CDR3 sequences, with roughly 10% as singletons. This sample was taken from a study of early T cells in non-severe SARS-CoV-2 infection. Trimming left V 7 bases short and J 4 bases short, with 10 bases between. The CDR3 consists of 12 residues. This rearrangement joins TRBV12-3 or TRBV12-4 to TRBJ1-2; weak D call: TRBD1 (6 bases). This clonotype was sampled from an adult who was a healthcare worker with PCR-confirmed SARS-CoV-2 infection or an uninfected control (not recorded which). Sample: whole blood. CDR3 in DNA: TGTGCCAGCACACAGGGTCTCTATGGCTACACCTTC. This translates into CASTQGLYGYTF.